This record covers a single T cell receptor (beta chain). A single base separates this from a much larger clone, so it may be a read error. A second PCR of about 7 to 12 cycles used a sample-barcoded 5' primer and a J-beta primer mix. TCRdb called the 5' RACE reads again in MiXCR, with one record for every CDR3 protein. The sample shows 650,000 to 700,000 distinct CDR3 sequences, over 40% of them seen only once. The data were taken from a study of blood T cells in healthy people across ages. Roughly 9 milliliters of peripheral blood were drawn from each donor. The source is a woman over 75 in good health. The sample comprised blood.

CDR3 sequence: CASNPGWGEQYF. The CDR3 DNA reads as TGTGCCAGCAATCCGGGTTGGGGTGAGCAGTACTTC. V gene TRBV2 combines with J gene TRBJ2-5; D remains ambiguous. V was trimmed by 7 bases and J by 11 bases, leaving 17 bases between them. Germline lookup yields CDR1 SNHLY and CDR2 FYNNEI. CDR3 length: 12 amino acids.